Following are 19 T cell receptor beta chains from one sample sequenced in a study of blood T cell repertoires in COVID-19. Using immunoSEQ multiplex PCR, the repertoire was profiled, and TCRdb retains in-frame clones only, with some absent. The table shows some 120,000 clones, with 84% occurring only once. Sequenced: peripheral blood. The receptors derive from a woman in her 30s who had recovered from COVID-19.

The V and J genes are TRBV6-5 and TRBJ1-3; 7 positions agree with TRBD1. The V and J ends lost 6 bases and 0 bases, in that order; junction bases with no gene match: 2. The CDR3 has 14 amino acids. CDR1 and CDR2 from the germline V gene are MNHEY and SVGAGI. The CDR3 DNA follows: TGTGCCAGCAGAGACAGGGCCTCTGGAAACACCATATATTTT. Its protein product is CASRDRASGNTIYF.

This chain uses TRBV4-1 with TRBJ2-7; D gene ambiguous. This CDR3 contains 13 residues. V gave up 0 bases and J gave up 3 bases, with 6 bases separating them. Germline V gene lookup returns CDR1 MGHRA and CDR2 YSYEKL. DNA for the CDR3: TGCGCCAGCAGCCAAGATGTTCGCTACGAGCAGTACTTC. Amino acids: CASSQDVRYEQYF.

A single count supports this clone. The V and J genes are TRBV19 and TRBJ1-2, with a tentative D call TRBD1 (5 bases). Germline CDR1 and CDR2: LNHDA and SQIVND (reference sequence). V was pared by 4 bases and J by 4 bases, with 13 bases between. This CDR3 is built from 14 residues. CDR3 in DNA: TGTGCCAGTAGTAGGGGGGATGTCGTCTATGGCTACACCTTC. Translated: CASSRGDVVYGYTF.

The chain links TRBV9 to TRBJ1-5, with D unresolved. Germline V CDR1 and CDR2: SGDLS, YYNGEE. V was cut by 5 bases and J by 5 bases, with 14 bases left in between. The CDR3 has 14 amino acids. The CDR3 sequence: CASSAPEADQPQHF. As DNA, the CDR3 is TGTGCCAGCAGTGCCCCTGAAGCGGATCAGCCCCAGCATTTT.

The V call is TRBV2, the J call TRBJ2-5, with a possible D match to TRBD1 (5 bases). In germline, CDR1 is SNHLY, CDR2 FYNNEI. The V end was cut by 3 bases, the J end by 5 bases, with 13 bases between. The CDR3 is made up of 14 amino acids. CDR3 residues: CASSDSGYSETQYF. The CDR3 coding sequence is TGTGCCAGCAGTGACTCAGGGTATTCGGAGACCCAGTACTTC.

V usage is TRBV29-1 and J usage is TRBJ1-3; the match to TRBD1 covers 8 bases. Germline CDR1 reads SQVTM; CDR2 reads ANQGSEA. V dropped 4 bases and J dropped 4; count of bases not matched to a gene: 9. The length of the CDR3 is 15 residues. The CDR3 loop reads CSVASLDREGNTIYF. The CDR3 coding sequence is TGCAGCGTTGCAAGTCTGGACAGGGAAGGAAACACCATATATTTT.

The gene calls are TRBV19 and TRBJ2-1; tentative D call: TRBD2 (5 bases). Germline V gene lookup returns CDR1 LNHDA and CDR2 SQIVND (reference sequence). V was pared by 3 bases and J by 6 bases, with 12 bases between. The CDR3 contains 14 residues. CDR3 in amino acids: CASSIADLSNEQFF. The CDR3, as DNA: TGTGCCAGTAGTATCGCGGACTTATCCAATGAGCAGTTCTTC.

The genes are TRBV14 and TRBJ2-5, with 8 positions matching TRBD1. After removal of 1 base from V and 0 bases from J, the junction contained 4 bases not matched to a gene. The CDR3 is made up of 16 amino acids. CDR1 is SGHDN, CDR2 FVKESK, per germline. The CDR3 DNA is TGTGCCAGCAGCCAAGGCTGGGACAGGTACCAAGAGACCCAGTACTTC. This translates into CASSQGWDRYQETQYF.

CDR3 nucleotides: TGTGCCAGCAGTGAAAAGACTAGCGGGAGCTTGGAGACCCAGTACTTC. This codes for CASSEKTSGSLETQYF. The chain recombines TRBV6-1 with TRBJ2-5; 12 bases fit TRBD2. The CDR3 has 16 residues. The germline V gene encodes CDR1 MNHNS and CDR2 SASEGT. The ends lost 2 bases at V and 5 bases at J; junction bases unmatched: 6.

This rearrangement joins TRBV2 to TRBJ1-2, with no clear D. The ends were cut back, 2 bases at V and 1 base at J, with 5 bases in the middle. The V gene's germline CDR1 is SNHLY and CDR2 FYNNEI. The CDR3 is 13 residues long. The CDR3 is CASSESRNYGYTF. The CDR3 coding sequence is TGTGCCAGCAGTGAAAGCCGTAACTATGGCTACACCTTC.

This clone occurred a few times. The chain combines TRBV30 with TRBJ1-2, with D maybe TRBD1 (5 bases). The V and J ends lost 3 bases and 4 bases respectively, with 15 bases between them. Germline CDR1 GTSNPN, CDR2 SVGIG (reference sequence). The CDR3 has 14 residues. The CDR3 DNA sequence: TGTGCCTGGAGCTCCCTGACAGAGTTCTATGGCTACACCTTC. This sequence encodes CAWSSLTEFYGYTF.

V and J are TRBV10-1 and TRBJ2-7; 8 positions match TRBD1. Germline trimming cut 3 bases from V and 5 bases from J; bases unmatched to any gene: 6. CDR1 WNHNN and CDR2 SYGVQD come from the germline V gene (reference sequence). This CDR3 spans 14 amino acids. CDR3 DNA: TGCGCCAGCAGTGAAGGACAGGGCGGTCACGAGCAGTACTTC. Translation gives CASSEGQGGHEQYF.

The chain is built from TRBV15 and TRBJ2-2; 8 nucleotides match TRBD1. The germline CDR1 and CDR2 sequences are LNHNV and YYDKDF (reference sequence). Trimming cost V 1 base and J 3 bases; bases outside gene matches: 4. The CDR3 runs 16 residues. As DNA, the CDR3 is TGTGCCACCAGCAGAGGCAACAGGGGGTACACCGGGGAGCTGTTTTTT. This translates into CATSRGNRGYTGELFF.

The chain uses TRBV5-1 and TRBJ1-4; D might be TRBD1 (6 bases). This CDR3 comprises 15 residues. Between the trimmed V and J ends, which lost 6 bases and 7 bases, there was a span of 19 bases. Germline assignment: CDR1 SGHRS and CDR2 YFSETQ. This chain's CDR3 is CASNINPGASEKLFF. CDR3 bases: TGCGCCAGCAACATTAATCCAGGGGCCAGTGAAAAACTGTTTTTT.

This chain links TRBV5-1 with TRBJ1-6, with a tentative D call TRBD1 (5 bases). The ends were cut back, 4 bases at V and 4 bases at J, with 12 bases in the middle. Germline V gene sequence: CDR1 SGHRS, CDR2 YFSETQ. The CDR3 has 15 residues. CDR3 bases: TGCGCCAGCAGCGGGTCGCAGGGTTATAATTCACCCCTCCACTTT. This sequence encodes CASSGSQGYNSPLHF.

The chain joins TRBV7-2 to TRBJ2-7; possible D gene TRBD2, 6 bases. The germline gives CDR1 SGHTA, CDR2 FQGNSA. V was pared by 2 bases and J by 6 bases, with 14 bases between. The CDR3 consists of 14 residues. The CDR3: CASSLLGTASEQYF. DNA of the CDR3: TGTGCCAGCAGCTTACTTGGGACTGCTAGCGAGCAGTACTTC.

J is TRBJ1-4 and V is TRBV4-1, with D tentatively TRBD1 (6 bases). Deletions cut 2 bases from V and 3 bases from J, with 10 bases between. This CDR3 region has 15 residues. CDR1 and CDR2 (germline): MGHRA, YSYEKL. The CDR3 loop is CASSQLTGSNEKLFF. DNA of the CDR3: TGCGCCAGCAGCCAACTGACAGGCTCTAATGAAAAACTGTTTTTT.

This clone was detected once. The V gene is TRBV12-5, the J gene TRBJ1-1, with D perhaps TRBD1 (6 bases). The CDR3 is 16 amino acids. Trimming cost V 8 bases and J 0 bases, with 19 bases left between them. The V gene's germline CDR1 is LGHNT and CDR2 FRNRAP. As DNA, the CDR3 is TGTGCTAGTCGGGGAGACAGGATTTTGATGAACACTGAAGCTTTCTTT. It translates to CASRGDRILMNTEAFF.

The V gene is TRBV5-1, the J gene TRBJ1-1; 7 bases map to TRBD1. CDR3 length equals 14 residues. V was pared by 4 bases and J by 4 bases, with 7 bases of the junction left unmatched. Germline V CDR1 and CDR2: SGHRS, YFSETQ. The CDR3 is CASSARGASTEAFF. The CDR3 DNA follows: TGCGCCAGCAGCGCCAGGGGGGCTAGCACTGAAGCTTTCTTT.